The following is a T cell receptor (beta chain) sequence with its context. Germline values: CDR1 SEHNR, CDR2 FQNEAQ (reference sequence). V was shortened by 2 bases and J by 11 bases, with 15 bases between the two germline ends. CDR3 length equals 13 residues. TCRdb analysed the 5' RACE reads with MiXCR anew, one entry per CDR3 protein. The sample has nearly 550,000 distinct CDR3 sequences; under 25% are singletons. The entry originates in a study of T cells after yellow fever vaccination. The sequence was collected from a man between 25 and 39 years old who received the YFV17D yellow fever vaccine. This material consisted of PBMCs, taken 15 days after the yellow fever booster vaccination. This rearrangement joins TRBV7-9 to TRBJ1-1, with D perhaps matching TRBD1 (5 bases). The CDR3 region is CASSLRSQGEAFF. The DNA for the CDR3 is TGTGCCAGCAGCTTAAGGTCCCAGGGAGAGGCTTTCTTT.